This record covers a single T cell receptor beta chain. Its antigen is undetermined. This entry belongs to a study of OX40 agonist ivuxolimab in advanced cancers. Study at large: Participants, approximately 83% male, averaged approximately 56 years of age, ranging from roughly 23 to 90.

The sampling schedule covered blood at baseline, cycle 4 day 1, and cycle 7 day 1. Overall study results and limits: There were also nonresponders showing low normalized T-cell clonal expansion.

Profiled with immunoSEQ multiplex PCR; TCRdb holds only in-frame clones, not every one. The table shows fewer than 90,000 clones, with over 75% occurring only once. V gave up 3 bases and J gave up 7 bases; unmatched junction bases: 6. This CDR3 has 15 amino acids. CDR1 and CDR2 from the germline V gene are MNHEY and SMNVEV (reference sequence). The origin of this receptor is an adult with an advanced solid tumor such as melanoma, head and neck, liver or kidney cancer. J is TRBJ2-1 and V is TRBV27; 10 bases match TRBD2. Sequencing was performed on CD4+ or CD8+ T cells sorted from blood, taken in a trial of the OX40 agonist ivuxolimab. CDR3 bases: TGTGCCAGCAGTTTGCGGCTAGCGGGGGAGAATGAGCAGTTCTTC. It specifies CASSLRLAGENEQFF.